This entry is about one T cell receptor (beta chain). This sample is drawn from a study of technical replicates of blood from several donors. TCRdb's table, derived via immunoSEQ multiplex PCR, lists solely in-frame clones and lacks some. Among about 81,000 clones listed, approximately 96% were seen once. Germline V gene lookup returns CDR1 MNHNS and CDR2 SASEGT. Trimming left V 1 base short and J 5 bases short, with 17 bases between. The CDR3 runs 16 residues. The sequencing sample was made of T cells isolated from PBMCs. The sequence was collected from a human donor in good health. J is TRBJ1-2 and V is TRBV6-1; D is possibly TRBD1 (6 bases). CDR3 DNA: TGTGCCAGCAGTGAAGTCTACGGGGGGCGAGGGTATGGCTACACCTTC. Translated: CASSEVYGGRGYGYTF.